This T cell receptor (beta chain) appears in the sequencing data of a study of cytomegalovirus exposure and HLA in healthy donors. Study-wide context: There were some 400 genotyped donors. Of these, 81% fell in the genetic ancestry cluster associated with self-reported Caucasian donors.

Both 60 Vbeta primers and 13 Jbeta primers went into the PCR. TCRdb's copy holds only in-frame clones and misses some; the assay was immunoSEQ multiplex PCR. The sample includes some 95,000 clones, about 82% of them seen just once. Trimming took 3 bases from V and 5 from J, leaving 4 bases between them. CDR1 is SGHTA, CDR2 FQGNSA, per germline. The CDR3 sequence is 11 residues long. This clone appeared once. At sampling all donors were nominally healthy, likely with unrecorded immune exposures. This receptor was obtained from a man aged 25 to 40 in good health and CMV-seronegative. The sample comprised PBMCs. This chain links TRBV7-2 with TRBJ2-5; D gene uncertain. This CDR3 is CASSFQETQYF. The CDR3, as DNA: TGTGCCAGCAGCTTTCAGGAGACCCAGTACTTC.